This T cell receptor beta chain is from a study of blood T cell repertoires in COVID-19. After removal of 5 bases from V and 1 base from J, the junction contained 13 bases not matched to a gene. This CDR3 has 19 amino acids. Germline values: CDR1 GTSNPN, CDR2 SVGIG (reference sequence). Libraries were prepared by immunoSEQ multiplex PCR; TCRdb keeps only in-frame clonotypes and omits some of them. Of roughly 170,000 clones in the sample, around 73% were seen once. Sequencing input: PBMCs or T cells enriched from blood (not recorded which). This chain links TRBV30 with TRBJ2-1, with TRBD2 matching over 14 bases. This receptor was taken from a woman in her 50s who had recovered from COVID-19. CDR3 amino acids: CAWAHGGTSGRWSYNEQFF. As DNA, the CDR3 is TGTGCCTGGGCCCATGGAGGGACTAGCGGGAGATGGTCCTACAATGAGCAGTTCTTC.